This TCR beta chain was found in a study of graft-versus-host responses after intestinal transplantation. Study summary: Induction with anti-thymocyte globulin, then tacrolimus and steroids for roughly three years, was given to all recipients.

Points from the study as a whole: High graft-versus-host to host-versus-graft clonal ratios were found in allografts of patients who had graft-donor T cell macrochimerism. Circulating GvH clone levels at their peak were associated with HvG declines (early post-transplant). Among recipient marrow samples, GvH clones were found; some appeared first in ileum or blood.

Sequenced by immunoSEQ multiplex PCR; TCRdb stores in-frame clones only, minus some. The sample holds 98,000 or so clones, about 82% seen once. Trimming left V 3 bases short and J 3 bases short, with 8 bases between. Germline V CDR1 and CDR2: ENHRY, SYGVKD. The CDR3 runs 14 residues. In regard to this clone: Its specificity is not known.

This receptor was taken from a human patient who received an intestinal transplant, so some T cells may come from the graft donor. Specimen: PBMCs, collected 255 days after intestinal transplant. This sequence joins TRBV10-3 and TRBJ2-2; D is ambiguous. This CDR3 is CAISDRAHTGELFF. The CDR3 DNA is TGTGCCATCAGTGATCGGGCTCACACCGGGGAGCTGTTTTTT.